Presented here are 10 T cell receptor beta chains from one specimen sequenced in a study of beta chain features in type 1 diabetes. No cognate antigen is known for these TCRs. Broader study findings: In every one of the four CD4+ subsets, TCRB CDR3s were moderately but significantly shorter in Type 1 diabetes patients.

What was sequenced were expressed TCRB transcripts, since all of the isolated RNA had been reverse transcribed. Sequencing was performed with immunoSEQ multiplex PCR; in TCRdb, only in-frame clones are kept and a portion is missing. The table has 630,000 or so clones, about an eighth seen once. Sequenced input: naive CD4+ T cells from blood. Every receptor here comes from a man aged 18 to 30 with type 1 diabetes.

The rearrangement joins TRBV29-1 to TRBJ1-1; D might be TRBD1 (5 bases). The CDR3 has 13 amino acids. V was trimmed by 4 bases and J by 0 bases, leaving 9 bases between them. Germline V CDR1 and CDR2: SQVTM, ANQGSEA. The CDR3 DNA sequence: TGCAGCGTTGGGATGACAGTGAACACTGAAGCTTTCTTT. Amino acid sequence: CSVGMTVNTEAFF.

V usage is TRBV27 and J usage is TRBJ1-3, with 10 bases lining up with TRBD1. V gave up 6 bases and J gave up 8 bases; unmatched junction bases: 7. The CDR3 spans 14 residues. The germline CDR1 and CDR2 sequences are MNHEY and SMNVEV (reference sequence). CDR3 sequence (DNA): TGTGCCAGCAGCCTGACAGGGGGCGACGACACCATATATTTT. Translated: CASSLTGGDDTIYF.

This clone was picked up a small number of times. The rearrangement joins TRBV7-9 to TRBJ1-1; D might be TRBD1 (5 bases). Between the trimmed V and J ends, which lost 5 bases and 5 bases, there was a span of 15 bases. CDR3 size: 14 residues. Germline V CDR1 and CDR2: SEHNR, FQNEAQ (reference sequence). This CDR3 is CASSPGPWGTEAFF. The CDR3 nucleotides are TGTGCCAGCAGCCCAGGGCCCTGGGGGACTGAAGCTTTCTTT.

This chain links TRBV7-9 with TRBJ2-5; D unresolved. The length of the CDR3 is 13 residues. The germline V gene encodes CDR1 SEHNR and CDR2 FQNEAQ (reference sequence). Between the trimmed V and J ends, which lost 2 bases and 2 bases, there was a span of 6 bases. The DNA of the CDR3 is TGTGCCAGCAGCTTAATGGGACAAGAGACCCAGTACTTC. It codes for CASSLMGQETQYF.

The chain combines TRBV9 with TRBJ2-3; D unclear. Per germline, CDR1 SGDLS and CDR2 YYNGEE. Trimming took 4 bases from V and 4 from J, leaving 10 bases between them. The CDR3 sequence is 13 residues long. The CDR3 nucleotides read TGTGCCAGCAGCCCCATAATAGCAGATACGCAGTATTTT. Translating it yields CASSPIIADTQYF.

The rearrangement joins TRBV6-6 to TRBJ1-4; 7 bases align to TRBD1. Germline CDR1 MNHNY, CDR2 SVGAGI (reference sequence). J was trimmed by 0 bases and V by 4 bases; bases with no gene match: 5. The CDR3 contains 16 residues. The CDR3 coding sequence is TGTGCCAGCAGTTGGACAGGCGCTGCAACTAATGAAAAACTGTTTTTT. This sequence encodes CASSWTGAATNEKLFF.

The chain recombines TRBV5-1 with TRBJ2-3, with TRBD2 matching 11 bases. The CDR3 is 14 residues long. Germline-derived CDR1 and CDR2 are SGHRS and YFSETQ. V was pared by 4 bases and J by 4 bases, with 2 bases of the junction left unmatched. In DNA, the CDR3 is TGCGCCAGCAGCCCGGGACTAGCGGCAGATACGCAGTATTTT. Its protein product is CASSPGLAADTQYF.

This clone was counted a few times. The chain combines TRBV27 with TRBJ2-7; maybe TRBD1 (5 bases). V was cut by 5 bases and J by 4 bases, with 12 bases left in between. The CDR3 sequence is 13 residues long. CDR1 and CDR2 (germline): MNHEY, SMNVEV (reference sequence). The CDR3 DNA reads as TGTGCCAGCAGTATAACTCCAGGGTACGAGCAGTACTTC. Translation gives CASSITPGYEQYF.

This clone turned up a few times. The CDR3 spells CASSTDRGRGEQYF. The DNA of the CDR3 is TGTGCCAGCAGTACCGACAGGGGGCGGGGAGAGCAGTACTTC. This rearrangement joins TRBV7-9 to TRBJ2-5; TRBD1 agrees at 10 bases. Germline V gene sequence: CDR1 SEHNR, CDR2 FQNEAQ (reference sequence). The CDR3 has 14 amino acids. V was pared by 6 bases and J by 11 bases, with 12 bases of the junction left unmatched.

This chain links TRBV7-2 with TRBJ2-2; the match to TRBD2 covers 7 bases. Germline V lookup: CDR1 SGHTA, CDR2 FQGNSA. This CDR3 is built from 15 residues. J was trimmed by 6 bases and V by 1 base; bases with no gene match: 5. The CDR3 DNA follows: TGTGCCAGCAGCTTAGATGCGGGAGCCGCCGGGGAGCTGTTTTTT. Amino acids: CASSLDAGAAGELFF.